This T cell receptor beta chain was sequenced in a study of CD8+CD57+ T cells in acquired aplastic anemia. Study background: Sorted cells (CD4+ and CD8+) yielded DNA amounts that averaged approximately 3 ug.

Sequencing involved patients with CD8+CD57+ cell expansion previously shown by flow cytometry. No patient had been given any therapy when blood was sampled. TCR beta VDJ and CDR3 were profiled, and genomic DNA was the template. TCRdb fed the reads into MiXCR, producing one record per CDR3 protein. This table has around 200,000 distinct CDR3 sequences, 48% appearing once. The CDR3 extends over 12 amino acids. Germline V gene data show CDR1 as SGHTS and CDR2 as YDEGEE. V was shortened by 3 bases and J by 0 bases, with 4 bases between the two germline ends. The table lists this clonotype with many counts. Its specificity is unknown. Study outcomes and limitations: With respect to CD8+ Simpson's diversity, patients and controls did not differ significantly.

Sequencing was performed on sorted CD4+, CD8+, or CD8+CD57+ T cells (not recorded which) from PBMCs. The sequence was collected from a human donor with aplastic anemia. The genes are TRBV5-8 and TRBJ2-7; D is unresolved. This chain's CDR3 is CASSSFSYEQYF. The CDR3 bases are TGTGCCAGCAGCTCGTTCTCCTACGAGCAGTACTTC.